The clone carrying this TCR beta chain was detected ten times or more. These data belong to a study of low-dose radiotherapy and immunotherapy resistance in tumors. Across the study: Every day for four cycles from cycle 1 day 1, patients took 300 mg of oral aspirin.

Gene-specific TRAV and TRBV primers were used for first-strand cDNA, covering alpha and beta chains. Using a constant-region primer together with a V-primer adapter, TCRs were subjected to 20 to 25 PCR cycles of amplification. Amplification of isolated mRNA was accomplished via in vitro transcription. TCRdb ran MiXCR on the reads and lists one entry per CDR3 protein. This table has around 65,000 distinct CDR3 sequences, approximately 26% appearing once. Time point here: before trial treatment. The donors' regimen was nivolumab, ipilimumab, aspirin, low-dose cyclophosphamide and low-dose radiotherapy. CDR1 is MGHRA, CDR2 YSYEKL, per germline. This CDR3 spans 15 amino acids. V was pared by 0 bases and J by 7 bases, with 4 bases of the junction left unmatched.

J is TRBJ1-2 and V is TRBV4-1; 11 positions agree with TRBD1. The specimen was PBMCs, collected before treatment. The clonotype comes from a male donor with rectosigmoid adenocarcinoma. CDR3 sequence reads: CASSQEGQGAGGYTF. The CDR3 nucleotides are TGCGCCAGCAGCCAAGAAGGACAGGGGGCGGGTGGCTACACCTTC.